Listed below are T cell receptor beta chains from one sample, sequenced in a study of T cell repertoires in cytomegalovirus infection. TCRdb re-called the reads through MiXCR, storing one row per CDR3 protein. This sample has just under 550,000 distinct CDR3 sequences; 26% occur once, and the top ten carry roughly 13%. Sequences were obtained from PBMCs. Receptors were obtained from a human donor in good health (CMV status not recorded). Some clones in this sample may be carry-over from other donors' samples. Both conserved end residues are part of each CDR3. Fields, in order: CDR3 protein, CDR3 DNA, clone size, J gene, V gene, D gene. A D gene is named only where the DNA matches it firmly. Not all rows give a size; the values are once, few, many and, for expanded clones, a class.

CDR3aa: CASSLMGQRSYEQYF; CDR3nt: TGTGCCAGCAGTTTGATGGGACAGCGCTCCTACGAGCAGTACTTC; abundance: few; j_gene: TRBJ2-7; v_gene: TRBV28; d_gene: TRBD1
CDR3aa: CASSLTGDGTLHF; CDR3nt: TGTGCCAGCAGCCTAACTGGGGACGGGACCCTCCACTTT; abundance: many; j_gene: TRBJ1-6; v_gene: TRBV7-2; d_gene: .
CDR3aa: CASSVGGYNSPLHF; CDR3nt: TGTGCCAGCAGTGTAGGGGGATATAATTCACCCCTCCACTTT; abundance: few; j_gene: TRBJ1-6; v_gene: TRBV7-9; d_gene: .
CDR3aa: CASGWGGHLNTGELFF; CDR3nt: TGTGCCAGCGGCTGGGGAGGGCATCTCAACACCGGGGAGCTGTTTTTT; abundance: few; j_gene: TRBJ2-2; v_gene: TRBV12-3/TRBV12-4; d_gene: TRBD2
CDR3aa: CASITSGIRAETQYF; CDR3nt: TGTGCCAGCATCACTAGCGGGATCAGGGCAGAGACCCAGTACTTC; abundance: .; j_gene: TRBJ2-5; v_gene: TRBV6-2/TRBV6-3; d_gene: TRBD2
CDR3aa: CAIRIQGSSEAFF; CDR3nt: TGTGCCATCAGGATACAGGGATCCTCTGAAGCTTTCTTT; abundance: .; j_gene: TRBJ1-1; v_gene: TRBV10-3; d_gene: .
CDR3aa: CASSYYRGTEAFF; CDR3nt: TGTGCCAGCAGTTACTATCGGGGGACTGAAGCTTTCTTT; abundance: many; j_gene: TRBJ1-1; v_gene: TRBV6-5; d_gene: .
CDR3aa: CSARVSGSTYEQYF; CDR3nt: TGCAGTGCTAGAGTGAGCGGGAGTACCTACGAGCAGTACTTC; abundance: few; j_gene: TRBJ2-7; v_gene: TRBV20-1; d_gene: TRBD2
CDR3aa: CASTRGQGAIGELFF; CDR3nt: TGTGCCAGCACCCGCGGACAGGGGGCAATCGGGGAGCTGTTTTTT; abundance: few; j_gene: TRBJ2-2; v_gene: TRBV6-2/TRBV6-3; d_gene: TRBD1
CDR3aa: CAIGTSGRYNEQYF; CDR3nt: TGTGCCATCGGCACCAGCGGGAGGTACAACGAGCAGTACTTC; abundance: .; j_gene: TRBJ2-7; v_gene: TRBV10-3; d_gene: TRBD2
CDR3aa: CASSLTSGTSGSYEQFF; CDR3nt: TGTGCCAGCAGCTTAACGTCCGGGACTAGCGGGAGCTATGAGCAGTTCTTC; abundance: .; j_gene: TRBJ2-1; v_gene: TRBV7-3; d_gene: TRBD2
CDR3aa: CASRQAASNEQFF; CDR3nt: TGTGCCAGTCGACAGGCCGCTTCCAATGAGCAGTTCTTC; abundance: .; j_gene: TRBJ2-1; v_gene: TRBV3-1; d_gene: .
CDR3aa: CASSFSRDKNSPLHF; CDR3nt: TGTGCCAGCAGCTTCTCGAGGGATAAAAATTCACCCCTCCACTTT; abundance: many; j_gene: TRBJ1-6; v_gene: TRBV7-6; d_gene: .
CDR3aa: CASSLGQGTGGFYEQYF; CDR3nt: TGTGCCAGCAGCTTAGGACAAGGGACAGGGGGCTTTTACGAGCAGTACTTC; abundance: .; j_gene: TRBJ2-7; v_gene: TRBV7-8; d_gene: TRBD1
CDR3aa: CASSSSDSYYGYTF; CDR3nt: TGTGCCAGCAGTTCCTCAGACAGCTACTATGGCTACACCTTC; abundance: many; j_gene: TRBJ1-2; v_gene: TRBV12-3/TRBV12-4; d_gene: .
CDR3aa: CSVDGRLAGSTDTQYF; CDR3nt: TGCAGCGTTGACGGACGACTAGCGGGAAGCACAGATACGCAGTATTTT; abundance: .; j_gene: TRBJ2-3; v_gene: TRBV29-1; d_gene: TRBD2
CDR3aa: CASSYWGSDGYTF; CDR3nt: TGTGCCAGCAGTTATTGGGGGAGCGATGGCTACACCTTC; abundance: once; j_gene: TRBJ1-2; v_gene: TRBV5-6; d_gene: .
CDR3aa: CASSELAFGYTF; CDR3nt: TGTGCCAGCAGTGAATTGGCATTTGGCTACACCTTC; abundance: once; j_gene: TRBJ1-2; v_gene: TRBV2; d_gene: .
CDR3aa: CASSQVLAVQETQYF; CDR3nt: TGTGCCAGCAGCCAAGTTCTAGCGGTCCAAGAGACCCAGTACTTC; abundance: few; j_gene: TRBJ2-5; v_gene: TRBV3-1; d_gene: TRBD2
CDR3aa: CASSIPGLEGTNYGYTF; CDR3nt: TGTGCCAGTAGTATACCGGGCCTCGAGGGGACTAACTATGGCTACACCTTC; abundance: .; j_gene: TRBJ1-2; v_gene: TRBV19; d_gene: .
CDR3aa: CASSFLLASGTKTQYF; CDR3nt: TGTGCCAGCAGTTTTCTCCTGGCTAGCGGGACAAAGACCCAGTACTTC; abundance: .; j_gene: TRBJ2-5; v_gene: TRBV12-3/TRBV12-4; d_gene: TRBD2
CDR3aa: CASSRKGSGVVTDTQYF; CDR3nt: TGTGCCAGCAGTCGAAAGGGAAGCGGAGTGGTCACAGATACGCAGTATTTT; abundance: many; j_gene: TRBJ2-3; v_gene: TRBV12-3/TRBV12-4; d_gene: .
CDR3aa: CASSGGTSPQRETQYF; CDR3nt: TGTGCCAGCAGCGGCGGGACTAGCCCACAAAGGGAGACCCAGTACTTC; abundance: few; j_gene: TRBJ2-5; v_gene: TRBV9; d_gene: TRBD2
CDR3aa: CASRTGGFYNEQFF; CDR3nt: TGTGCCAGCAGGACAGGGGGCTTCTACAATGAGCAGTTCTTC; abundance: .; j_gene: TRBJ2-1; v_gene: TRBV28; d_gene: TRBD1
CDR3aa: CASRTTANTEAFF; CDR3nt: TGTGCCAGCAGAACGACAGCGAACACTGAAGCTTTCTTT; abundance: .; j_gene: TRBJ1-1; v_gene: TRBV6-2/TRBV6-3; d_gene: .
CDR3aa: CASSTRDREQFF; CDR3nt: TGTGCCAGCAGCACCAGGGATCGCGAGCAGTTCTTC; abundance: .; j_gene: TRBJ2-1; v_gene: TRBV11-3; d_gene: .
CDR3aa: CASSQETSGRETQYF; CDR3nt: TGCGCCAGCAGCCAAGAGACTAGCGGGAGAGAGACCCAGTACTTC; abundance: .; j_gene: TRBJ2-5; v_gene: TRBV4-1; d_gene: TRBD2
CDR3aa: CATSRDRGRNQPQHF; CDR3nt: TGTGCCACCAGCAGGGACAGGGGGCGGAATCAGCCCCAGCATTTT; abundance: .; j_gene: TRBJ1-5; v_gene: TRBV15; d_gene: TRBD1
CDR3aa: CASSQGTQQFF; CDR3nt: TGTGCCAGCAGCCAAGGGACTCAGCAGTTCTTC; abundance: few; j_gene: TRBJ2-1; v_gene: TRBV7-9; d_gene: .
CDR3aa: CASSPGLSSTDTQYF; CDR3nt: TGTGCCAGCTCACCAGGACTATCAAGCACAGATACGCAGTATTTT; abundance: few; j_gene: TRBJ2-3; v_gene: TRBV18; d_gene: .
CDR3aa: CASSLHRTGSYEQYF; CDR3nt: TGTGCCAGCAGTCTACACCGGACAGGGTCCTACGAGCAGTACTTC; abundance: .; j_gene: TRBJ2-7; v_gene: TRBV28; d_gene: TRBD1
CDR3aa: CASSLGASGRVADTQYF; CDR3nt: TGTGCCAGCAGCTTAGGGGCTAGCGGGAGGGTGGCAGATACGCAGTATTTT; abundance: many; j_gene: TRBJ2-3; v_gene: TRBV7-2; d_gene: TRBD2
CDR3aa: CASSLEGQGNYNEQFF; CDR3nt: TGTGCCAGCAGCCTTGAGGGACAGGGGAACTACAATGAGCAGTTCTTC; abundance: few; j_gene: TRBJ2-1; v_gene: TRBV7-3; d_gene: TRBD1
CDR3aa: CASSLNQGARDSPLHF; CDR3nt: TGTGCCAGCAGCTTAAATCAGGGGGCCAGAGATTCACCCCTCCACTTT; abundance: .; j_gene: TRBJ1-6; v_gene: TRBV7-3; d_gene: TRBD1
CDR3aa: CSTRGSNEQFF; CDR3nt: TGCAGCACCCGGGGGAGCAATGAGCAGTTCTTC; abundance: many; j_gene: TRBJ2-1; v_gene: TRBV29-1; d_gene: .
CDR3aa: CASSQAPYSNQPQHF; CDR3nt: TGCGCCAGCAGCCAAGCGCCGTATAGCAATCAGCCCCAGCATTTT; abundance: .; j_gene: TRBJ1-5; v_gene: TRBV4-1; d_gene: .
CDR3aa: CAWKSPREQFF; CDR3nt: TGTGCCTGGAAAAGCCCTAGGGAGCAGTTCTTC; abundance: few; j_gene: TRBJ2-1; v_gene: TRBV30; d_gene: .
CDR3aa: CASSPQPGGRTEAFF; CDR3nt: TGTGCCAGCAGTCCACAACCAGGGGGACGGACTGAAGCTTTCTTT; abundance: .; j_gene: TRBJ1-1; v_gene: TRBV28; d_gene: TRBD1
CDR3aa: CASSLERGTYTDTQYF; CDR3nt: TGTGCCAGCAGCTTAGAGCGTGGCACCTACACAGATACGCAGTATTTT; abundance: many; j_gene: TRBJ2-3; v_gene: TRBV7-2; d_gene: .
CDR3aa: CASRDTVNEKLFF; CDR3nt: TGTGCCAGCAGGGACACAGTTAATGAAAAACTGTTTTTT; abundance: few; j_gene: TRBJ1-4; v_gene: TRBV12-3/TRBV12-4; d_gene: .